The 29 T cell receptor beta chains below were found in one sample sequenced in a study of blood T cell repertoires in COVID-19. TCRdb's table, derived via immunoSEQ multiplex PCR, lists solely in-frame clones and lacks some. The sample lists about 150,000 clones, roughly 84% occurring once. Specimen: peripheral blood. The source of these receptors is a woman at least 80 years old with active or convalescent COVID-19.

The table lists this clone with a count of one. The gene calls are TRBV2 and TRBJ1-4; D gene ambiguous. Germline V gene lookup returns CDR1 SNHLY and CDR2 FYNNEI. V lost 7 bases and J lost 5, with 14 bases in between. The CDR3 sequence is 14 residues long. This CDR3 is CASKSSRSNEKLFF. In nucleotides, the CDR3 is TGTGCCAGCAAATCGTCCCGGTCAAATGAAAAACTGTTTTTT.

This chain connects TRBV5-4 to TRBJ1-3, with TRBD1 identical over 7 bases. CDR1 is SGHNT, CDR2 YYREEE, per germline (reference sequence). CDR3 length: 15 amino acids. J gave up 0 bases and V 4 bases, and 4 bases lay outside the gene matches. The CDR3, as DNA: TGTGCCAGCAGCCAGGCAGGGGGCTCTGGAAACACCATATATTTT. Amino acid sequence: CASSQAGGSGNTIYF.

The CDR3 spells CASSGLYGYTF. CDR3 sequence (DNA): TGTGCCAGCAGCGGTCTTTATGGCTACACCTTC. The rearrangement uses TRBV6-5 and TRBJ1-2; no clear D gene. V was trimmed by 6 bases and J by 5 bases, leaving 7 bases between them. The CDR3 sequence is 11 residues long. Germline CDR1 is MNHEY and CDR2 is SVGAGI.

The genes are TRBV6-5 and TRBJ1-1; 7 positions agree with TRBD1. The germline V gene encodes CDR1 MNHEY and CDR2 SVGAGI. The CDR3 runs to 13 residues. Trimming cost V 6 bases and J 7 bases; bases outside gene matches: 8. This CDR3 reads CASRETGRIEAFF. CDR3 bases: TGTGCCAGCAGGGAGACAGGGCGAATTGAAGCTTTCTTT.

V is TRBV25-1 and J is TRBJ2-2; 9 positions match TRBD1. Losses at the gene ends were 6 bases for V and 3 bases for J; bases not matched to a gene: 5. The CDR3 spans 15 residues. Germline CDR1 is MGHDK and CDR2 is SYGVNS. The CDR3 region has the DNA TGTGCCAGCAGAGCCGGACAGGGGTACACCGGGGAGCTGTTTTTT. This gives the protein CASRAGQGYTGELFF.

The J gene is TRBJ2-3, the V gene TRBV2; weak D call: TRBD1 (6 bases). V lost 2 bases and J 1 base, leaving 16 bases between the germline ends. The germline V gene encodes CDR1 SNHLY and CDR2 FYNNEI. The CDR3 consists of 17 residues. The DNA of the CDR3 is TGTGCCAGCAGTGAACTCGTGGGGGCGCGAGGCACAGATACGCAGTATTTT. This encodes CASSELVGARGTDTQYF.

The chain has TRBV7-8 and TRBJ1-6, with no clear D. CDR3 length: 13 amino acids. Germline V CDR1 and CDR2: SGHVS, FQNEAQ. Trimming took off 9 bases at V and 6 bases at J, with 12 bases between the two ends. This CDR3 is CASGEQINSPLHF. In DNA, the CDR3 is TGTGCCAGTGGAGAGCAGATTAATTCACCCCTCCACTTT.

The rearrangement links TRBV7-2 to TRBJ1-5; TRBD1 might be the D (6 bases). The CDR3 consists of 18 residues. The germline gives CDR1 SGHTA, CDR2 FQGNSA. Between the trimmed V and J ends, which lost 1 base and 2 bases, there was a span of 18 bases. CDR3 in amino acids: CASSLGREQGVGNQPQHF. The DNA of the CDR3 is TGTGCCAGCAGCTTAGGTCGGGAACAGGGTGTCGGCAATCAGCCCCAGCATTTT.

Comments on this clone: This same CDR3 is encoded by further DNA sequences in the sample. The gene calls are TRBV19 and TRBJ2-1, with 12 nucleotides matching TRBD2. With 4 bases clipped from V and 6 bases from J, the junction kept 4 bases outside the gene matches. Looked up from germline, CDR1 is LNHDA and CDR2 is SQIVND (reference sequence). This CDR3 has 15 amino acids. CDR3 protein: CASSSLAGGPNEQFF. DNA for the CDR3: TGTGCCAGTAGTAGTCTAGCGGGAGGGCCCAATGAGCAGTTCTTC.

The chain couples TRBV9 to TRBJ1-2, with 8 bases that match TRBD1. The CDR3 loop spans 17 amino acids. The V gene's germline CDR1 is SGDLS and CDR2 YYNGEE. J gave up 4 bases and V 3 bases, and 14 bases lay outside the gene matches. The CDR3 region has the DNA TGTGCCAGCAGCGAAGGGACAGGCAAACATAGGGTCTATGGCTACACCTTC. Amino acids: CASSEGTGKHRVYGYTF. Using reference TRBV9 and TRBJ1-2 for the parts outside the CDR3, the full variable domain is DSGVTQTPKHLITATGQRVTLRCSPRSGDLSVYWYQQSLDQGLQFLIQYYNGEERAKGNILERFSAQQFPDLHSELNLSSLELGDSALYFCASSEGTGKHRVYGYTFGSGTRLTVV.

The chain recombines TRBV6-5 with TRBJ2-2; 7 positions agree with TRBD1. The V gene end was trimmed by 4 bases and the J gene end by 2 bases; junction bases not matched to a gene: 7. Looked up from germline, CDR1 is MNHEY and CDR2 is SVGAGI. The CDR3 runs to 16 residues. The CDR3 loop reads CASSSNDRVNTGELFF. CDR3 coding DNA: TGTGCCAGCAGTTCCAACGACAGGGTCAACACCGGGGAGCTGTTTTTT.

This clone was picked up one time. The chain employs TRBV2 and TRBJ1-4, with 7 bases lining up with TRBD1. The CDR3 totals 16 residues. From germline, CDR1 is SNHLY and CDR2 FYNNEI. The junction had 10 bases not matched to a gene; V was cut back by 5 bases and J by 4 bases. The CDR3: CASSRQGPHINEKLFF. Here the CDR3 DNA reads TGTGCCAGCAGTCGACAGGGACCTCACATTAATGAAAAACTGTTTTTT.

The chain is built from TRBV5-4 and TRBJ2-1; 8 positions match TRBD2. Per the germline V gene, CDR1 is SGHNT and CDR2 is YYREEE (reference sequence). The junction had 2 bases not matched to a gene; V was cut back by 3 bases and J by 0 bases. The CDR3 sequence is 15 residues long. In nucleotides, the CDR3 is TGTGCCAGCAGCTCGGGGGGGGCCTCCTACAATGAGCAGTTCTTC. Translated: CASSSGGASYNEQFF.

V and J are TRBV18 and TRBJ2-2; tentative D call: TRBD2 (6 bases). The CDR3 covers 13 residues. The V and J ends lost 4 bases and 6 bases respectively, with 9 bases between them. Germline V gene lookup returns CDR1 KGHSH and CDR2 LQKENI. The CDR3 here is CASSRLDSGELFF. The CDR3 DNA reads TGTGCCAGCTCACGACTAGACTCCGGGGAGCTGTTTTTT.

The chain is built from TRBV12-3 or TRBV12-4 and TRBJ1-1; TRBD1 is a possible D gene (5 bases). The CDR3 contains 13 residues. Trimming cost V 5 bases and J 7 bases, with 14 bases left between them. CDR3 residues: CASSLREQDEAFF. As DNA, the CDR3 is TGTGCCAGCAGTCTTAGAGAACAGGATGAAGCTTTCTTT.

This chain joins TRBV25-1 and TRBJ1-4; possible D gene TRBD1, 6 bases. The CDR3 length is 15 residues. From germline, CDR1 is MGHDK and CDR2 SYGVNS. With 5 bases removed from V and 7 bases from J, the gap between germline ends came to 17 bases. The DNA of the CDR3 is TGTGCCAGCAGTCCCCTAAAGGCACAGGGTGAAAAACTGTTTTTT. It codes for CASSPLKAQGEKLFF.

This chain connects TRBV27 to TRBJ1-2; TRBD1 is a possible D gene (5 bases). CDR3 length: 12 amino acids. The germline V and J ends were trimmed by 9 bases and 2 bases, with 10 bases remaining between them. CDR1 is MNHEY, CDR2 SMNVEV, per germline (reference sequence). CDR3 nucleotides: TGTGCCAGTGCAGGGCCCAACTATGGCTACACCTTC. Translation gives CASAGPNYGYTF.

J is TRBJ2-7 and V is TRBV28, with TRBD2 matching 8 bases. Trimming removed 3 bases from V and 1 base from J; junction bases left unmatched: 5. The CDR3 loop spans 15 amino acids. The V gene's germline CDR1 is MDHEN and CDR2 SYDVKM. For the CDR3, the DNA is TGTGCCAGCAGTTTGCTTGCGGGAGGATCCTACGAGCAGTACTTC. Its translation is CASSLLAGGSYEQYF.

This chain connects TRBV7-2 to TRBJ2-2; TRBD2 matches at 10 bases. Germline CDR1 reads SGHTA; CDR2 reads FQGNSA. The junction had 9 bases not matched to a gene; V was cut back by 2 bases and J by 3 bases. The CDR3 spans 18 residues. CDR3 in DNA: TGTGCCAGCAGCTTACCTAGCGGGAGTTCCTACTACACCGGGGAGCTGTTTTTT. As protein: CASSLPSGSSYYTGELFF.

There are a few counts of this clone. The V call is TRBV5-1, the J call TRBJ1-2; D ambiguous. V lost 0 bases and J 10 bases, leaving 10 bases between the germline ends. CDR1 is SGHRS, CDR2 YFSETQ, per germline. The length of the CDR3 is 12 residues. The CDR3 DNA is TGCGCCAGCAGCTTGGTCGGGGATGACTACACCTTC. Encoded protein: CASSLVGDDYTF.

The sample holds one count of this clone. J is TRBJ2-7 and V is TRBV10-3, with a possible D match to TRBD1 (6 bases). The CDR3 extends over 15 amino acids. V was clipped by 1 base and J by 7 bases, with 17 bases between them. CDR1 and CDR2 (germline): ENHRY, SYGVKD. CDR3 protein: CAISEFTTGMSEQYF. In nucleotides, the CDR3 is TGTGCCATCAGTGAGTTTACTACAGGGATGTCTGAGCAGTACTTC.

The chain joins TRBV18 to TRBJ1-2; maybe TRBD1 (6 bases). The V gene lost 5 bases and the J gene lost 13 bases, with 14 bases spanning the gap. Germline values: CDR1 KGHSH, CDR2 LQKENI. The CDR3 has 11 residues. Written as DNA, the CDR3 is TGTGCCAGCTCAGACTCGACAGGACTCACCTTC. Translating it yields CASSDSTGLTF.

This clone has just one count. The chain joins TRBV2 to TRBJ2-7; 8 bases map to TRBD1. The CDR3 runs to 14 residues. The germline V gene encodes CDR1 SNHLY and CDR2 FYNNEI. V dropped 8 bases and J dropped 3; count of bases not matched to a gene: 9. The CDR3, as DNA: TGTGCCAGCTTTCAGGAGACAGGGGTCTACGAGCAGTACTTC. Its protein product is CASFQETGVYEQYF.

The chain recombines TRBV6-5 with TRBJ1-3; perhaps TRBD1 as D (5 bases). This CDR3 is built from 15 residues. CDR1 is MNHEY and CDR2 is SVGAGI in the germline V gene. Trimming cost V 7 bases and J 1 base, with 14 bases left between them. The CDR3 here is CASIEKTVSGNTIYF. CDR3 sequence (DNA): TGTGCCAGCATCGAAAAGACAGTTTCTGGAAACACCATATATTTT.

This chain links TRBV13 with TRBJ2-7, with a tentative D call TRBD2 (6 bases). The CDR3 extends over 15 amino acids. Germline V lookup: CDR1 PRHDT, CDR2 FYEKMQ (reference sequence). V lost 5 bases and J 6 bases, leaving 20 bases between the germline ends. This chain's CDR3 is CASSPGWGRSTEQYF. CDR3 DNA: TGTGCCAGCAGCCCTGGTTGGGGGAGGTCTACCGAGCAGTACTTC.

Note on this clone: A junction end diverges from the germline sequence, so it may reflect a read error. CDR3 DNA sequence: TGCAGTGCTCCACGGACAGGCCCGTCGCTCTTC. This encodes CSAPRTGPSLF. V gene TRBV20-1 combines with J gene TRBJ1-2; TRBD1 matches 7 bases. This CDR3 contains 11 residues. Germline V gives CDR1 DFQATT, CDR2 SNEGSKA (reference sequence).

This chain connects TRBV19 to TRBJ2-2, with TRBD2 identical over 7 bases. Germline V gene sequence: CDR1 LNHDA, CDR2 SQIVND (reference sequence). The CDR3 spans 14 residues. J lost 4 bases, V lost 9 bases, and 8 bases had no gene match. For the CDR3, the DNA is TGTGCCAGCGGACTAGTAGGTGGCACCGGGGAGCTGTTTTTT. Its translation: CASGLVGGTGELFF.

The V call is TRBV28, the J call TRBJ2-1; D is uncertain. Trimming removed 2 bases from V and 7 bases from J, with 6 bases in between. Germline-derived CDR1 and CDR2 are MDHEN and SYDVKM. CDR3 length: 12 amino acids. The CDR3 DNA sequence: TGTGCCAGCAGTTTAGTCATGAATGAGCAGTTCTTC. Encoded protein: CASSLVMNEQFF.

The CDR3 loop is CASSPGSSREAFF. CDR3 coding DNA: TGTGCCAGCAGCCCGGGTAGCTCTCGGGAAGCTTTCTTT. The chain couples TRBV11-3 to TRBJ1-1, with D hard to call. Trimming took 5 bases from V and 8 from J, leaving 15 bases between them. From germline, CDR1 is SGHNT and CDR2 YENEEA. The CDR3 is made up of 13 amino acids.